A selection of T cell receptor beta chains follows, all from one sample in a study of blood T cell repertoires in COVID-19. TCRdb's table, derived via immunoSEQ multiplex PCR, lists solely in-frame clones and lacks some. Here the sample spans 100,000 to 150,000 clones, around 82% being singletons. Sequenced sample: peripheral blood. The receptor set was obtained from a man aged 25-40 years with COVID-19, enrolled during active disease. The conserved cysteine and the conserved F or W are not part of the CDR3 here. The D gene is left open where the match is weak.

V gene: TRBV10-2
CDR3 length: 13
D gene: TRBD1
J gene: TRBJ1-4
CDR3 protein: ASREGLGQGEKLF

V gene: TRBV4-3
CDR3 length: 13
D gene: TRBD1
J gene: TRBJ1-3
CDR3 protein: ASSQDRGPGNTIY

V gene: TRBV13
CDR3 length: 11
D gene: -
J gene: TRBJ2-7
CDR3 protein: ASSFRDSGEQY

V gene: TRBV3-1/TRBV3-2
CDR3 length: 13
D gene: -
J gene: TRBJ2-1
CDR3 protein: ASSPPRTPYNEQF

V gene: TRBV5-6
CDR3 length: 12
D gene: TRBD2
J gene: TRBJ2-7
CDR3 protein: ASSRGTSPYEQY

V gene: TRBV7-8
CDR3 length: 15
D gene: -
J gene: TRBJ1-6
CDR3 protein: ASSPQGSGSYNSPLH

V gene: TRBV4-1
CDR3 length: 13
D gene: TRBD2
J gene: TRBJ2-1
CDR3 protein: ASSQPRLAGGTKF

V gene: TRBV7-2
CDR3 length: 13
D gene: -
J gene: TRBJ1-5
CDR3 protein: ASSLADLGGEPQH

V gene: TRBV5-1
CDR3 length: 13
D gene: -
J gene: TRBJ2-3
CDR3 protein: ASSWRGGSTDTQY

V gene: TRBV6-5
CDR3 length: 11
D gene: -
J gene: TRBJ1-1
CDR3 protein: ASSPIGGGKAF

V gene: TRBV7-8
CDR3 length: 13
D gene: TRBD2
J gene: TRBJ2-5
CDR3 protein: ASSFLAGGQETQY

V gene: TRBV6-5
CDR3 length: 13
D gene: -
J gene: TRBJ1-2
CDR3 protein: ASSMQEEADYGYT

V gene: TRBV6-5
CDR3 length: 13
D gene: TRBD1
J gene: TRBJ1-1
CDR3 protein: ASRPTGGWSTEAF

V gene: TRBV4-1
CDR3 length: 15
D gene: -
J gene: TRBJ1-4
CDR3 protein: ASSQRSISQGNEKLF

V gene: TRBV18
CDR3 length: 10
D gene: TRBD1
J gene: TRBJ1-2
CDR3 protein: ASSPAGTGYT

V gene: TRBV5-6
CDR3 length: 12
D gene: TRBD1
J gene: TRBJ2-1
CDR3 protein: ASSQGQGAQVQF

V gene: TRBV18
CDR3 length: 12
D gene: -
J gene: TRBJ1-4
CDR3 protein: ASSPYSPNEKLF

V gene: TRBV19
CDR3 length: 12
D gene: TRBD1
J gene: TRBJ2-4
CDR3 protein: ASRLTGGEDIQY

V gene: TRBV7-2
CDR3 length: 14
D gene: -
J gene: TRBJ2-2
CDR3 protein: ASSLESIANTGELF

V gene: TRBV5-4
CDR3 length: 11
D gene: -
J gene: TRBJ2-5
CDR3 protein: ASSSRGQETQY

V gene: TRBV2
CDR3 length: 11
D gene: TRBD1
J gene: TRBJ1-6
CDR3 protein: ASRDRARSPLH

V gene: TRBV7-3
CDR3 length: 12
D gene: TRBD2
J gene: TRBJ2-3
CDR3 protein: ASSRLAGTDTQY

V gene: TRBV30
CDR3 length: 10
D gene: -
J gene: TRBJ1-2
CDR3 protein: AWSSGNYGYT

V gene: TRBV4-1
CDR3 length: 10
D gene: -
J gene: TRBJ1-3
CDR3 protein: ASSQAGNTIY

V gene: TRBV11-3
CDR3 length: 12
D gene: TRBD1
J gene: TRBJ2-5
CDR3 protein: ASSRQGAGETQY

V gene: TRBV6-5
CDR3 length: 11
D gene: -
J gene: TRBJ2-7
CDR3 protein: ASSPLDTNEQY

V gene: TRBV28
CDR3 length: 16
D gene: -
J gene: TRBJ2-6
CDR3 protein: ASSFLDSALSGANVLT

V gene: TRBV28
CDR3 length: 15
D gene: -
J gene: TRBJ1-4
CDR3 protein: ASSLAGLVQGGEKLF

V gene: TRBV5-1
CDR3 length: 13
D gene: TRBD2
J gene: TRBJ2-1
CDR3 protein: ASSLVSGSYNEQF

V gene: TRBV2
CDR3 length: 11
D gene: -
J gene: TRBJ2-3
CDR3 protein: ASSDRVTDTQY

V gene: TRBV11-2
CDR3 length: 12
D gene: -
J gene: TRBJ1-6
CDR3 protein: ASSSPGEHSPLH

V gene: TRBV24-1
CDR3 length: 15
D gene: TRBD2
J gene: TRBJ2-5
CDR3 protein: ATSSRGSGRAVETQY

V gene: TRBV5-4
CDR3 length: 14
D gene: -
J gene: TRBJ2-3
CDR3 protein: ASSPRGGGGTDTQY

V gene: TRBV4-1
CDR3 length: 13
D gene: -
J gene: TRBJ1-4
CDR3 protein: ASSPAGSTNEKLF

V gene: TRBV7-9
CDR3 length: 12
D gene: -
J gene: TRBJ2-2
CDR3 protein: ASSSALDTGELF

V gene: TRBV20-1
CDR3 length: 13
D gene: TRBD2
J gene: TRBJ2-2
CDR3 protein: SASSGGGRTGELF

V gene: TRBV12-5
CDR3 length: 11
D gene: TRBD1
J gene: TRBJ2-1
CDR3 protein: ASGSDRGNEQF

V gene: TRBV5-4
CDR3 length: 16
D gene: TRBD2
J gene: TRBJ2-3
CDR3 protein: ASSLGLSSGRESDTQY

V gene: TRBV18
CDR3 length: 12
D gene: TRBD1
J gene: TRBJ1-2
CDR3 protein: ASSPPTGWDGYT

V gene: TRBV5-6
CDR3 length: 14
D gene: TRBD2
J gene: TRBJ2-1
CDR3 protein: ASSLGAGGSYNEQF

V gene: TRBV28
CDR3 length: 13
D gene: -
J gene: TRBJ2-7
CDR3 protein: ASSLRGSGDPEQY

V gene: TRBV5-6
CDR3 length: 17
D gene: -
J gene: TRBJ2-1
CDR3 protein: ASSSDLDSPISSYNEQF

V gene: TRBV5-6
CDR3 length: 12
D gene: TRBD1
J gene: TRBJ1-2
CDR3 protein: ASSLGQGNYGYT

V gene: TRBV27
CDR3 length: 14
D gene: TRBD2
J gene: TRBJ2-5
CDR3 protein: ASSSGLAGVIETQY

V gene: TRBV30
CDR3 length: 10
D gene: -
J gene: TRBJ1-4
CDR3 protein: AWSVQQEKLF

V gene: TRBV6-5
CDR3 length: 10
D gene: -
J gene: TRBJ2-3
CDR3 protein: ASSSDSYTQY

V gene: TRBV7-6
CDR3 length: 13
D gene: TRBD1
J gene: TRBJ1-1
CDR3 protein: ASSSTTGGTAEAF

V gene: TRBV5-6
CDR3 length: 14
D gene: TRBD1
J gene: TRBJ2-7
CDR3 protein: ASSLSGTGVYYEQY

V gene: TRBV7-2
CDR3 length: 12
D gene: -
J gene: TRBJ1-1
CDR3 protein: ASSPVPRDTEAF

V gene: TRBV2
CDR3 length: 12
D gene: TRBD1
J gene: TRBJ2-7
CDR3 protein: ASRALRTGYEQY

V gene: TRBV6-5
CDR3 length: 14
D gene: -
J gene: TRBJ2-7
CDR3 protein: ASSYSTGASSYEQY

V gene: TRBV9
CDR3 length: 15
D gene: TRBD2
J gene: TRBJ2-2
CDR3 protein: ASSSGTSGSNTGELF

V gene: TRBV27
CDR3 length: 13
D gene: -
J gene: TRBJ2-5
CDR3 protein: ASSPRTVAQETQY

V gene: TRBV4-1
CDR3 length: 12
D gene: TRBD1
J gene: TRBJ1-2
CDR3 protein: ASSQAQGAGGYT

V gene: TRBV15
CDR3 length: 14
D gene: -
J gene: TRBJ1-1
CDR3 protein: ATSRVSRAGSTEAF

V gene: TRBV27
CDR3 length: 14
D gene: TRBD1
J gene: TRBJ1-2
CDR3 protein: ASSLTGTGFPGGYT

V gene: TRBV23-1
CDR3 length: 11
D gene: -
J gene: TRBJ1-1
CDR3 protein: ASSQSRGTEAF

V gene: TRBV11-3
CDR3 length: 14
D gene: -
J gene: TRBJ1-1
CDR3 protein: ASSVPGALEDTEAF

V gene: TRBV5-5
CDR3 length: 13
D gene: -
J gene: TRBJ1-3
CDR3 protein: ASSLGPGAGNTIY

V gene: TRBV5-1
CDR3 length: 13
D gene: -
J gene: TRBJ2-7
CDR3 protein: ASSLRLEAAYEQY